These T cell receptor beta chains were read from a single sample in a study of T cell responses to AZD1222 COVID-19 vaccine. Here immunoSEQ multiplex PCR was the method, and the copy in TCRdb shows in-frame clones only, minus some. Among about 160,000 clones listed, over 75% were seen once. Sequencing was performed on peripheral blood, taken on day 0 of AZD1222 vaccination. These receptors all come from an adult in good health. Both conserved end residues are trimmed from each CDR3.

v_call cdr3_aa
TRBV6-5 ASSSGNANNEQF
TRBV6-5 ASSFDRLNTEAF
TRBV6-4 ASSDSGVRTDTQY
TRBV7-6 ASSTRTEAF
TRBV15 ATSRAAGVHEQF
TRBV7-9 ASSLDRGNTIY
TRBV5-1 ASSRSGTAETEAF
TRBV6-1 ASSEGTFYEQY
TRBV24-1 ATSGFGGGGNNEQF
TRBV5-6 ASSLLETGPRKGGYT